This entry is about one T cell receptor (beta chain). The sample originates from a study of control samples from healthy donors and cancer patients. V gave up 4 bases and J gave up 4 bases; unmatched junction bases: 1. The CDR3 contains 13 residues. Looked up from germline, CDR1 is MNHEY and CDR2 is SVGAGI. Method: immunoSEQ multiplex PCR; TCRdb's copy keeps in-frame clones and lacks some. The sample carries 55,000 to 65,000 clones, over 75% recorded once. What was sequenced was PBMCs. The chain is built from TRBV6-5 and TRBJ2-1; 7 bases fit TRBD1. The TCR comes from a woman aged 60-75 years with lung cancer. CDR3 amino acids: CASSWDSYNEQFF. CDR3 DNA sequence: TGTGCCAGCAGTTGGGACAGTTACAATGAGCAGTTCTTC.